Sequencing of this T cell receptor beta chain was carried out in a study of post-analysis software for immune sequencing data. Overall study results and limits: Versus controls, multiple sclerosis patients showed significantly lower diversity (normalized Chao1). Batch-matched samples strongly co-clustered by F measure. In patients, TRBV5-6, TRBV5-1 and TRBV20-1 belonged to roughly five TRBV segments found more frequently than in controls.

To note about this clonotype: No antigen is known for it.

This CDR3 has 13 residues. The V and J ends lost 0 bases and 5 bases respectively, with 5 bases between them. Germline V gives CDR1 ENHRY, CDR2 SYGVKD. Each TCR beta cDNA library carried unique molecular identifiers. MiXCR, applied by TCRdb to the PCR reads, yields one record per CDR3 protein. The sample yields fewer than 700,000 distinct CDR3 sequences, 40% to 50% seen once. Sequenced sample: blood. The TCR originated in a girl aged 10 to 17 with multiple sclerosis. V and J are TRBV10-3 and TRBJ2-1; D uncertain. CDR3 loop: CAISESQHNEQFF. As DNA, the CDR3 is TGTGCCATCAGTGAGTCGCAGCACAATGAGCAGTTCTTC.